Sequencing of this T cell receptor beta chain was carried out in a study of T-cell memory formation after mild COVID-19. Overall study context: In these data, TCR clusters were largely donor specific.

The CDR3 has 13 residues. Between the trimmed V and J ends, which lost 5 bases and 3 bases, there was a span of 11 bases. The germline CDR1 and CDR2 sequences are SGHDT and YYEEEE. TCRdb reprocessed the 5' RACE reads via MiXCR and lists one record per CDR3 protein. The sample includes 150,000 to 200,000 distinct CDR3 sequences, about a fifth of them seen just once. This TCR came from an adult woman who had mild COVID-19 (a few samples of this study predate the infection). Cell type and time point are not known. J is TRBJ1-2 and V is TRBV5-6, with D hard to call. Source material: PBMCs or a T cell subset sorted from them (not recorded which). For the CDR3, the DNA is TGTGCCAGCAGTTCGACGGACCACTATGGCTACACCTTC. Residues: CASSSTDHYGYTF.